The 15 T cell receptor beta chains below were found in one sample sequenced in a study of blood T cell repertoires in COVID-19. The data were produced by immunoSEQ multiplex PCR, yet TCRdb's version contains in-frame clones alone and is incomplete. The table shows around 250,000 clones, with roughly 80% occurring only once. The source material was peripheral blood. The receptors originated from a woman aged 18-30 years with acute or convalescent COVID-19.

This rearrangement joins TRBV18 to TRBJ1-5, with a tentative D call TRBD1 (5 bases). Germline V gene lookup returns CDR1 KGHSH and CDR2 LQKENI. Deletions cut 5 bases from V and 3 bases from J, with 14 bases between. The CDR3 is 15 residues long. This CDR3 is CASSVRSGVNQPQHF. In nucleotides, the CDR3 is TGTGCCAGCTCAGTTAGATCGGGGGTCAATCAGCCCCAGCATTTT. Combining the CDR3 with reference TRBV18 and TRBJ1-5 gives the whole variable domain NAGVMQNPRHLVRRRGQEARLRCSPMKGHSHVYWYRQLPEEGLKFMVYLQKENIIDESGMPKERFSAEFPKEGPSILRIQQVVRGDSAAYFCASSVRSGVNQPQHFGDGTRLSIL.

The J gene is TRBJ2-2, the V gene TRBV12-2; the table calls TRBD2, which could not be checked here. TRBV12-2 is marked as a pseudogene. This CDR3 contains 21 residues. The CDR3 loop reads CASRLGLAGKLPPPNTGELFF. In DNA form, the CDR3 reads TGTGCAAGTCGCTTAGGACTAGCGGGGAAACTACCCCCACCTAACACCGGGGAGCTGTTTTTT.

CDR3 DNA sequence: TGCGCCAGCAGTCCGGACATCCAAGAGACCCAGTACTTC. This translates into CASSPDIQETQYF. The chain has TRBV10-2 and TRBJ2-5, with a possible D match to TRBD1 (5 bases). The germline V gene has CDR1 WSHSY and CDR2 SAAADI. The length of the CDR3 is 13 residues. The V end lost 5 bases, the J end lost 1 base, and 8 bases lay between the germline ends.

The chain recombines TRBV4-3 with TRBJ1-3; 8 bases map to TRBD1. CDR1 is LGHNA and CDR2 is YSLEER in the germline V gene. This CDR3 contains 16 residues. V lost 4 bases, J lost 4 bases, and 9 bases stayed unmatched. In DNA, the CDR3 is TGCGCCAGCAGCCGTTTGGACAGGGTGACAGGAAACACCATATATTTT. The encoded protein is CASSRLDRVTGNTIYF.

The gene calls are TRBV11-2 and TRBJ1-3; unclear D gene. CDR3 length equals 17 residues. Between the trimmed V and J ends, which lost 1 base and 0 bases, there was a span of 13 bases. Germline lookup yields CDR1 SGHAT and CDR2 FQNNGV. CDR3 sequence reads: CASSLGPTGSSGNTIYF. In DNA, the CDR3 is TGTGCCAGCAGCTTAGGACCCACGGGGAGCTCTGGAAACACCATATATTTT.

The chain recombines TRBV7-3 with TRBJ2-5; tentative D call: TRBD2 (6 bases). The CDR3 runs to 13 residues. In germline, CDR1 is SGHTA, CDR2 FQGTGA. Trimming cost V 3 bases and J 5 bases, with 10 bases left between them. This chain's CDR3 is CASSLGRFETQYF. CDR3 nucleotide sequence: TGTGCCAGCAGCTTGGGGAGGTTCGAGACCCAGTACTTC.

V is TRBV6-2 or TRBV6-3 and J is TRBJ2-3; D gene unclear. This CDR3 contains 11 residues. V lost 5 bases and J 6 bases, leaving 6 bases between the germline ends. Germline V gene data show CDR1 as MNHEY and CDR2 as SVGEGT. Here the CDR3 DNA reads TGTGCCAGCAGTCCCGGTGATACGCAGTATTTT. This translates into CASSPGDTQYF.

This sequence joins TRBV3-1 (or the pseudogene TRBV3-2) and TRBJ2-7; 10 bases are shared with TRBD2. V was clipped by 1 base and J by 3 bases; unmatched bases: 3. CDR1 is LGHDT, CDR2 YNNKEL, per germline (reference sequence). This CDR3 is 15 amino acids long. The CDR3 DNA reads TGTGCCAGCAGCCAAGGACTAGCGGGCCACTACGAGCAGTACTTC. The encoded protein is CASSQGLAGHYEQYF.

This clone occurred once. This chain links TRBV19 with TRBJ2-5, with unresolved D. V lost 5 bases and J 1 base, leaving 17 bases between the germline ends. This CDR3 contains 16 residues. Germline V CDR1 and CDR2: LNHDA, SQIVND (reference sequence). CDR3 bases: TGTGCCAGTAGTTCGGGTGGTGCGCCGCGCCAAGAGACCCAGTACTTC. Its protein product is CASSSGGAPRQETQYF.

The CDR3 DNA sequence: TGTGCCAGCAGCTCCGGGGACCGGGACATGGTGCAGCCCCAGCATTTT. It codes for CASSSGDRDMVQPQHF. The rearrangement links TRBV4-2 to TRBJ1-5; a possible D gene is TRBD1 (6 bases). The V gene lost 5 bases and the J gene lost 7 bases, with 21 bases spanning the gap. Germline CDR1 reads LGHNA; CDR2 reads YNFKEQ. The CDR3 extends over 16 amino acids.

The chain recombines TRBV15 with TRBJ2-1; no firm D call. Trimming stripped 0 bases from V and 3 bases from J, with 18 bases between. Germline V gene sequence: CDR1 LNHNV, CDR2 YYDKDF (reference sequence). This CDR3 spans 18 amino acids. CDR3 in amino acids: CATSRDPGLYLDYNEQFF. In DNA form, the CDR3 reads TGTGCCACCAGCAGAGATCCGGGTCTGTACTTAGACTACAATGAGCAGTTCTTC.

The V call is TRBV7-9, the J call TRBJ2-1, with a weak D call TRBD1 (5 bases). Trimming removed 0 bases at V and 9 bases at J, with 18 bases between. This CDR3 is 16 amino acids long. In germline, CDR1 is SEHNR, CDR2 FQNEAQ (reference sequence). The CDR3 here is CASSLAQGPRPGEQFF. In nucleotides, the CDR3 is TGTGCCAGCAGCTTAGCGCAGGGCCCCCGTCCAGGTGAGCAGTTCTTC.

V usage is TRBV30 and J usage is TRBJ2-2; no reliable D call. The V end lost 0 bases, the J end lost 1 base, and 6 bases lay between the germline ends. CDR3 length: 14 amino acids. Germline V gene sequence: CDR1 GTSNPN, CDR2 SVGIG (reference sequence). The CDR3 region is CAWSVTVNTGELFF. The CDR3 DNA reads TGTGCCTGGAGTGTCACGGTGAACACCGGGGAGCTGTTTTTT.

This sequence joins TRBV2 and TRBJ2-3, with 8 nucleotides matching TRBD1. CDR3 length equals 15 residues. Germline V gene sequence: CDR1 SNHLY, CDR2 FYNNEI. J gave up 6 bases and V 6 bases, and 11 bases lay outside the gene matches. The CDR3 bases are TGTGCCAGCAGCGGCCAGGGGGCGAGTACCGATACGCAGTATTTT. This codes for CASSGQGASTDTQYF.

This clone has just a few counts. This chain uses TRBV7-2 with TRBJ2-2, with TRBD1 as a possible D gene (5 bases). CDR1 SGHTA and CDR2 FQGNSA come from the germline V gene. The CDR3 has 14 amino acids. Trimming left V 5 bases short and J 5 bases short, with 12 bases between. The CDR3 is CASSPGLGTGELFF. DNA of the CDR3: TGTGCCAGCAGCCCAGGGCTGGGGACCGGGGAGCTGTTTTTT.